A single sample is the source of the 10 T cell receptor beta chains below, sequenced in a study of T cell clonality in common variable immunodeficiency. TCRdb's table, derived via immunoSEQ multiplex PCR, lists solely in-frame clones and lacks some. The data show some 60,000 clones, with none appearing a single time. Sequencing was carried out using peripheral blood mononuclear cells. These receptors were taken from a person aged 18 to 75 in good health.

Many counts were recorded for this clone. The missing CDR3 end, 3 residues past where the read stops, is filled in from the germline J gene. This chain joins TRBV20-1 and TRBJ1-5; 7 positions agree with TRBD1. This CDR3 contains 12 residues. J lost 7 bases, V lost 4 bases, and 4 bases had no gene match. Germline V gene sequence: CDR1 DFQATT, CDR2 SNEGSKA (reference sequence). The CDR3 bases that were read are TGCAGTGCTAACAGGGGTAACCAGCCC. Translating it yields CSANRGNQP. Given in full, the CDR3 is CSANRGNQPQHF.

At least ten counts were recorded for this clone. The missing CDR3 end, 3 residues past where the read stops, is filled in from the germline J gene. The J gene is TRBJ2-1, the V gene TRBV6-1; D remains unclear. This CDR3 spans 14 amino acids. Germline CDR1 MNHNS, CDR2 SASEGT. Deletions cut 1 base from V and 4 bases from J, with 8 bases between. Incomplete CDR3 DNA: TGTGCCAGCAGTGAAGAGGGCTTATACAATGAG. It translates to CASSEEGLYNE. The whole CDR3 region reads CASSEEGLYNEQFF.

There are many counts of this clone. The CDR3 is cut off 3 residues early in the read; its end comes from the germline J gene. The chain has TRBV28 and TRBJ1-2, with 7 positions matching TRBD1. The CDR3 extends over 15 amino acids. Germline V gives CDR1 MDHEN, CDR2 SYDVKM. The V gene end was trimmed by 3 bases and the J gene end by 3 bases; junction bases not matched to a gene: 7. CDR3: CASSLGDRVDYGYTF. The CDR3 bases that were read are TGTGCCAGCAGTTTGGGCGACAGGGTGGACTATGGC.

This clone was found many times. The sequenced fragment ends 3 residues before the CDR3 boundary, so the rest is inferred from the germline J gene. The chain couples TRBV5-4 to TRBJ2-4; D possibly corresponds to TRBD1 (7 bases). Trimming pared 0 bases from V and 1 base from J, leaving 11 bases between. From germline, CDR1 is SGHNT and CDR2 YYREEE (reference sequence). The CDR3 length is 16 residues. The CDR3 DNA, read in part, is TGTGCCAGCAGCTTGGCTCAGGGGGGTGCCAAAAACATT. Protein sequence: CASSLAQGGAKNI. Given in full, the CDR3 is CASSLAQGGAKNIQYF.

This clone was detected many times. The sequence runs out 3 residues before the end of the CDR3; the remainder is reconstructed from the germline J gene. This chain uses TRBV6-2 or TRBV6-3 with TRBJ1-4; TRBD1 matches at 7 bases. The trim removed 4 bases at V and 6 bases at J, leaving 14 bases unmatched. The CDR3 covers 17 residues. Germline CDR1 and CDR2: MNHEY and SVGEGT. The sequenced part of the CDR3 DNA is TGTGCCAGCAGTTCATATAGGCCAGGGGGGAGGGATGAAAAA. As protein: CASSSYRPGGRDEK. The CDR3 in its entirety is CASSSYRPGGRDEKLFF.

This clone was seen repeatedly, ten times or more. CDR3 sequence: CASSLGRSGRGGTDTQYF. The CDR3 bases that were read are TGTGCCAGCAGCTTGGGCCGGAGCGGGAGGGGAGGCACAGATACG. The chain has TRBV13 and TRBJ2-3, with 10 bases matching TRBD2. The read halts 3 residues ahead of the CDR3 end, with the missing end drawn from the germline J gene. The CDR3 runs 18 residues. The germline V gene has CDR1 PRHDT and CDR2 FYEKMQ (reference sequence). The trim removed 3 bases at V and 1 base at J, leaving 10 bases unmatched.

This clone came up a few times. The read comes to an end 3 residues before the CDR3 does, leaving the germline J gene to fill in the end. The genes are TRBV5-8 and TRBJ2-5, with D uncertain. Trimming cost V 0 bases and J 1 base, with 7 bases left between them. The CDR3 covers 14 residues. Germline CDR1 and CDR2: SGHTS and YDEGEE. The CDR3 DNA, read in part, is TGTGCCAGCAGCTTGGGACTCCGCCAAGAGACC. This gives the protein CASSLGLRQET. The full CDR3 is CASSLGLRQETQYF.

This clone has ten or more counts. The CDR3 loop reads CSARRTGSYEQYF. The CDR3 bases that were read are TGCAGTGCTAGGAGGACAGGGAGTTACGAG. J is TRBJ2-7 and V is TRBV20-1, with TRBD1 matching over 8 bases. From the germline J gene comes the end of the CDR3, since the read stops 3 residues before it. Trimming cost V 3 bases and J 4 bases; bases outside gene matches: 5. Germline values: CDR1 DFQATT, CDR2 SNEGSKA (reference sequence). The CDR3 is 13 amino acids.

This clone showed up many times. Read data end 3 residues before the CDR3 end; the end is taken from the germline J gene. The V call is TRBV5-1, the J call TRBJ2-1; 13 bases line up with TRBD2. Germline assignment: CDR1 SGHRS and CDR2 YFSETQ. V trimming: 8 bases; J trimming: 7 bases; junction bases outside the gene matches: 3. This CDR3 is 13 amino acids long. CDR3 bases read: TGCGCCAGTGGACTAGCGGGAGCAAATGAG. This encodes CASGLAGANE. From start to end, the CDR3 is CASGLAGANEQFF.

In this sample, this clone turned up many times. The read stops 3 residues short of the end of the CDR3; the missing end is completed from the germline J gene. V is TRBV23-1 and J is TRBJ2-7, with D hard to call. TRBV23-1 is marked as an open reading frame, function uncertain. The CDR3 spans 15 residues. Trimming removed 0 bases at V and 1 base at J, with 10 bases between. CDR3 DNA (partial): TGCGCCAGCAGTCAATCCGCCTACAGATCCTACGAG. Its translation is CASSQSAYRSYE. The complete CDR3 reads CASSQSAYRSYEQYF.